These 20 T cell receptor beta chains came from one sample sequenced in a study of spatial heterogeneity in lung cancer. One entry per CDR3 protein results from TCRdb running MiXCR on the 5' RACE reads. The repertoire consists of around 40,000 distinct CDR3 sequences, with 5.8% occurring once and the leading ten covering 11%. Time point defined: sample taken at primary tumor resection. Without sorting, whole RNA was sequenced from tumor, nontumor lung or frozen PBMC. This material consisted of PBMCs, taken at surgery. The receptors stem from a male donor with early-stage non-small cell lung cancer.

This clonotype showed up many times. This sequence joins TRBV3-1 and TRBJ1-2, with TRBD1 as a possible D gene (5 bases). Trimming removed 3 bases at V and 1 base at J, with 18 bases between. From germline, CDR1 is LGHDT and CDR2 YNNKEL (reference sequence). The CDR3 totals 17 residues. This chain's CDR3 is CASSHLSGTQNNYGYTF. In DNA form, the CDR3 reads TGTGCCAGCAGCCATCTTTCCGGGACCCAAAATAACTATGGCTACACCTTC.

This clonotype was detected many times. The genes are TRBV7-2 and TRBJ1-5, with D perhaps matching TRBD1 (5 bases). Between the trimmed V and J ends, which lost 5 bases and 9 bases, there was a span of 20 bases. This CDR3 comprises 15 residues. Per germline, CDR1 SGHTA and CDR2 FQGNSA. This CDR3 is CASSDRTAPGGPQHF. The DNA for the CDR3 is TGTGCCAGCAGCGACCGTACAGCGCCCGGGGGGCCCCAGCATTTT.

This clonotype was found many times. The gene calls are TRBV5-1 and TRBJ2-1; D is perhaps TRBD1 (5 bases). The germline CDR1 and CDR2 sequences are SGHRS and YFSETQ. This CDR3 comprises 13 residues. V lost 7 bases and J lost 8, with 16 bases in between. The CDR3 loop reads CASGAMGADEQFF. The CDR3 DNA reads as TGCGCCAGCGGGGCCATGGGTGCCGATGAGCAGTTCTTC.

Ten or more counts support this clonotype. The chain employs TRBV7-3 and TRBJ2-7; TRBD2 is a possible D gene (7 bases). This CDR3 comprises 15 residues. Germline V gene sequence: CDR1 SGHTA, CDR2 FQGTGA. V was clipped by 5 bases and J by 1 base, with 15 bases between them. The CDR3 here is CASSPSGGQSYEQYF. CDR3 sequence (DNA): TGTGCCAGCAGCCCTTCCGGGGGGCAATCCTACGAGCAGTACTTC.

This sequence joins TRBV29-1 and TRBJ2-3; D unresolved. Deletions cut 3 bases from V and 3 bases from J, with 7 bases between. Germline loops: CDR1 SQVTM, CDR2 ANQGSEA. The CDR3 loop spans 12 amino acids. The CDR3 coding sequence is TGCAGCGTTGATATTGGGACAGATACGCAGTATTTT. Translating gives CSVDIGTDTQYF.

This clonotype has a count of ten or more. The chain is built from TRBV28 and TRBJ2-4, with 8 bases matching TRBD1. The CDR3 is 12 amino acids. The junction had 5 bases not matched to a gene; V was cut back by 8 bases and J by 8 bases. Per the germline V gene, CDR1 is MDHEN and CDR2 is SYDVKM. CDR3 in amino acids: CASQGASDIQYF. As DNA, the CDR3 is TGTGCCAGCCAGGGGGCTTCGGACATTCAGTACTTC.

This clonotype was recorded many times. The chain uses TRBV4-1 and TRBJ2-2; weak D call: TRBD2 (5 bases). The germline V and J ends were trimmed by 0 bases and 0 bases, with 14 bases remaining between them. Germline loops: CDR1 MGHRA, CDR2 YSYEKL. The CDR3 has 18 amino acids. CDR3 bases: TGCGCCAGCAGCCAAGATACCCCGGGATGGACGAACACCGGGGAGCTGTTTTTT. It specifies CASSQDTPGWTNTGELFF.

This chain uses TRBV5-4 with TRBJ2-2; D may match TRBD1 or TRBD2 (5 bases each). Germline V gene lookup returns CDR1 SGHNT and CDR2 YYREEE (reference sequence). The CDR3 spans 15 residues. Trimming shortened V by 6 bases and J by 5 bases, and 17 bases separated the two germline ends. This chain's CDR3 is CASTSSRDGTGELFF. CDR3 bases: TGTGCCAGCACCTCCTCCCGGGACGGGACCGGGGAGCTGTTTTTT.

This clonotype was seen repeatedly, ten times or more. This chain's CDR3 is CASSLVGAGGPEEQYF. The CDR3 DNA is TGCGCCAGCAGCTTGGTCGGTGCGGGGGGGCCAGAGGAGCAGTACTTC. This chain joins TRBV5-1 and TRBJ2-7, with TRBD2 identical over 9 bases. Germline trimming cut 0 bases from V and 7 bases from J; bases unmatched to any gene: 11. The germline V gene has CDR1 SGHRS and CDR2 YFSETQ. The CDR3 is 16 amino acids.

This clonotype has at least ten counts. The CDR3 region is CASSASGNYNSPLHF. DNA of the CDR3: TGTGCCAGCAGTGCCTCAGGCAACTATAATTCACCCCTCCACTTT. The chain recombines TRBV2 with TRBJ1-6; D is unclear. Germline CDR1 reads SNHLY; CDR2 reads FYNNEI. The CDR3 spans 15 residues. With 4 bases removed from V and 3 bases from J, the gap between germline ends came to 10 bases.

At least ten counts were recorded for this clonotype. The CDR3 DNA follows: TGTGCCAGCAGCGAGACTGGCGACATCTACAATGAGCAGTTCTTC. It codes for CASSETGDIYNEQFF. The rearrangement links TRBV7-9 to TRBJ2-1; no definite D call. This CDR3 has 15 amino acids. Trimming shortened V by 5 bases and J by 3 bases, and 14 bases separated the two germline ends. Germline CDR1 is SEHNR and CDR2 is FQNEAQ (reference sequence).

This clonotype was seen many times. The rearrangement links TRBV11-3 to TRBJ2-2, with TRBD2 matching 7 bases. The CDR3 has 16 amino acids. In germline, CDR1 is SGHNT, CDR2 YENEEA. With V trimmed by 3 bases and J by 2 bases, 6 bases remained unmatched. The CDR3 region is CASSFESGANTGELFF. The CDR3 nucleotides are TGTGCCAGCAGCTTCGAAAGCGGGGCCAACACCGGGGAGCTGTTTTTT.

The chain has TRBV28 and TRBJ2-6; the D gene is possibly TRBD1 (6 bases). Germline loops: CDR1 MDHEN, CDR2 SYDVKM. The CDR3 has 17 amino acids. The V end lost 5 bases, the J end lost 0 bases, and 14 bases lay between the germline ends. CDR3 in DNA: TGTGCCAGCAGTAAACAGGGATGGGGCTCTGGGGCCAACGTCCTGACTTTC. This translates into CASSKQGWGSGANVLTF.

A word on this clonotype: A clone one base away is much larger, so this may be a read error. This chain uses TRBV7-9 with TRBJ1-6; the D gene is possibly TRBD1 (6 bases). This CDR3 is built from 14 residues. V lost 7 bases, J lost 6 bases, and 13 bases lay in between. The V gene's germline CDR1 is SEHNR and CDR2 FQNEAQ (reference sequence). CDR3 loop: CASNQDRTNSPLHF. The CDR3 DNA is TGTGCCAGCAACCAGGACAGAACTAATTCACCCCTCCACTTT.

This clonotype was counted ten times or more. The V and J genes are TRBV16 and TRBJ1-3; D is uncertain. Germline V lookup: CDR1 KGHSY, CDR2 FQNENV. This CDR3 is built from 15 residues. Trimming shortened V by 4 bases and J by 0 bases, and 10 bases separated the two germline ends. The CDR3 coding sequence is TGTGCCAGCAGCCCAGACGGGAGCTCTGGAAACACCATATATTTT. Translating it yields CASSPDGSSGNTIYF.

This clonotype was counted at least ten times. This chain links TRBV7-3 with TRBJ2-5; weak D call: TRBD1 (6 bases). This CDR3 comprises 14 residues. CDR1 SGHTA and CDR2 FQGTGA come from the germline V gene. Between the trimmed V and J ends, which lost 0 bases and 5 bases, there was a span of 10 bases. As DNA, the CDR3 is TGTGCCAGCAGCTTAACAGGGGGTACGGAGACCCAGTACTTC. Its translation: CASSLTGGTETQYF.

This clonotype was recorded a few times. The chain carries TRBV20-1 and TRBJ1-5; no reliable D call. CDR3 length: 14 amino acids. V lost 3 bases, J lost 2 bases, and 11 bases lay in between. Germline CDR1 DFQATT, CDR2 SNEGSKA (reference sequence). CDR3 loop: CSASSQAGNQPQHF. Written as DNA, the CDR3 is TGCAGTGCTAGTAGCCAGGCGGGCAATCAGCCCCAGCATTTT.

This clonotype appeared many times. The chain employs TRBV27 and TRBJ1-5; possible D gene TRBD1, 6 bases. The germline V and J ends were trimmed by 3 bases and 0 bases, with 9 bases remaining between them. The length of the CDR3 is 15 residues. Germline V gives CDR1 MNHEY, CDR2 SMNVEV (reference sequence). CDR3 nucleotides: TGTGCCAGCAGTTTGGACAGACATAGCAATCAGCCCCAGCATTTT. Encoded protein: CASSLDRHSNQPQHF.

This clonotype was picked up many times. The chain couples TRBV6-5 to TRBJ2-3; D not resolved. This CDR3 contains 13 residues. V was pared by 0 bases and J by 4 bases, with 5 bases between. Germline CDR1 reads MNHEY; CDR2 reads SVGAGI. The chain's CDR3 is CASSYSWADTQYF. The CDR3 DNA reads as TGTGCCAGCAGTTACTCCTGGGCAGATACGCAGTATTTT.

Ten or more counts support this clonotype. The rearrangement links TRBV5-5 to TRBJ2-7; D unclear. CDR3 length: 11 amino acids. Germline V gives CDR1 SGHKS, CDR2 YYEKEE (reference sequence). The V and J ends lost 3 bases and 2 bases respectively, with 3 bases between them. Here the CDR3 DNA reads TGTGCCAGCAGCTCGGCCTACGAGCAGTACTTC. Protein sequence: CASSSAYEQYF.